Listed here are 6 T cell receptor beta chains from one sample, sequenced in a study of blood T cells in healthy people across ages. The use of a sample-barcoded 5' primer and a J-beta primer mix characterized a second PCR of about 7 to 12 cycles. Via MiXCR, TCRdb re-called the 5' RACE reads, giving one row per CDR3 protein. This table has over 700,000 distinct CDR3 sequences, 25% appearing once. These data were also reused for a study on T cells of mothers and their children.

The sample was blood. The receptors come from a boy between 10 and 17 years old in good health.

This clonotype was observed a few times. The chain links TRBV10-2 to TRBJ2-5; TRBD2 matches 8 bases. This CDR3 comprises 13 residues. The ends lost 5 bases at V and 5 bases at J; junction bases unmatched: 4. Per the germline V gene, CDR1 is WSHSY and CDR2 is SAAADI. The CDR3 is CASSKRTSETQYF. The DNA for the CDR3 is TGCGCCAGCAGTAAGAGGACTAGCGAGACCCAGTACTTC.

The table lists this clonotype with a few counts. The chain recombines TRBV7-2 with TRBJ2-1; 14 positions agree with TRBD2. The J call may be mistaken, given a closer DNA end match to TRBJ2-5. The germline V gene encodes CDR1 SGHTA and CDR2 FQGNSA. The CDR3 has 19 amino acids. The CDR3 is CASSFGPGTSGGPGETQYF. CDR3 bases: TGTGCCAGCAGCTTTGGTCCCGGGACTAGCGGGGGCCCAGGGGAGACCCAGTACTTC.

The V and J genes are TRBV6-1 and TRBJ2-5; TRBD1 is a possible D gene (6 bases). In germline, CDR1 is MNHNS, CDR2 SASEGT. Trimming cost V 2 bases and J 7 bases, with 14 bases left between them. The CDR3 contains 14 residues. Here the CDR3 reads CASSEKQARGTQYF. Here the CDR3 DNA reads TGTGCCAGCAGTGAAAAACAAGCCAGGGGGACCCAGTACTTC.

The CDR3 DNA sequence: TGCGCCAGCAGCCAAGTAATCACAGGGGGAAATGGCTACACCTTC. It specifies CASSQVITGGNGYTF. The chain couples TRBV4-1 to TRBJ1-2; 8 bases are a match to TRBD1. The V and J ends lost 1 base and 6 bases, in that order; junction bases with no gene match: 7. Germline lookup yields CDR1 MGHRA and CDR2 YSYEKL. The length of the CDR3 is 15 residues.

The rearrangement joins TRBV27 to TRBJ2-5; TRBD2 might be the D (6 bases). Trimming removed 6 bases from V and 11 bases from J, with 19 bases in between. This CDR3 is built from 13 residues. Germline V gives CDR1 MNHEY, CDR2 SMNVEV (reference sequence). This chain's CDR3 is CASSPGPSGEQYF. CDR3 bases: TGTGCCAGCAGCCCCGGACCTTCGGGAGAGCAGTACTTC.

A remark on this clonotype: A read error may produce the germline difference seen at one junction end. The gene calls are TRBV20-1 and TRBJ2-7; D unresolved. In germline, CDR1 is DFQATT, CDR2 SNEGSKA (reference sequence). The CDR3 is made up of 12 amino acids. The CDR3 sequence is CSARDLSSEQYF. CDR3 nucleotides: TGCAGTGCTAGAGATCTCTCCTCCGAGCAGTACTTC.